The 2 T cell receptor beta chains presented below share a single source sample, sequenced in a study of blood T cell repertoires in COVID-19 (dated by TCRdb to the early 2020s). Libraries were built with the immunoSEQ multiplex PCR assay. TCRdb stores this immuneACCESS table with in-frame sequences only. Part of the clones is absent; in the studies checked, under half of the shortfall reflects unresolved V genes, and no reason is known for the rest. Recorded for this sample are about 250,000 clones; approximately 89% of them occurred a single time. The top ten clonotypes cover 6% to 6.5% of the sample. The source material was peripheral blood. All receptors come from a woman aged 30 to 39 with COVID-19, enrolled during active disease.

This chain joins TRBV11-3 and TRBJ2-5; 7 nucleotides align to TRBD1. Trimming took 5 bases from V and 5 from J; bases not matched to a gene: 5. The CDR3 length is 13 residues. Germline CDR1 reads SGHNT; CDR2 reads YENEEA. CDR3 amino acids: CASSDRVWETQYF. CDR3 DNA sequence: TGTGCCAGCAGCGACAGGGTTTGGGAGACCCAGTACTTC.

This chain links TRBV6-5 with TRBJ1-1, with 7 bases identical to TRBD1. The V gene end was trimmed by 5 bases and the J gene end by 5 bases; junction bases not matched to a gene: 8. This CDR3 is built from 14 residues. CDR1 is MNHEY and CDR2 is SVGAGI in the germline V gene. The CDR3 here is CASSRGTGETEAFF. Written as DNA, the CDR3 is TGTGCCAGCAGTAGAGGCACAGGGGAGACTGAAGCTTTCTTT.